This T cell receptor (beta chain) was observed in a study of long-term antiretroviral therapy in people with HIV (dated by TCRdb to the early 2020s). Describing the broader study: Collection of the earliest samples took place about a decade ahead of the 2015 WHO recommendation for immediate ART, at a time when ART was typically delayed until CD4 counts fell. A retrospective serial study tested whether changes in peripheral blood TRB repertoire composition and diversity were associated with ART initiation and durable HIV suppression. A total of about 190 cryopreserved PBMC samples were contributed to the cohort by 30 adults with confirmed HIV infection, with samples collected serially over a mean of around 6 years (range 1-12). Of the roughly 30 participants with HIV, about twelve were female. No cross-contamination during QIAcube processing turned up in test extractions that ran a monoclonal T-cell line alongside 33 polyclonal samples.

Participants were included only if at least one PBMC sample before ART initiation and at least two post-ART samples were available. Treatment was received in the United States of America by all participants with HIV. Cryopreserved samples of roughly 0.95-10 million PBMC were thawed and washed before DNA extraction. At the time of the earliest PBMC sample, participants with HIV were aged between about 20 and 54 years. Each participant contributed PBMC samples from 1-4 timepoints before ART initiation and 2-8 timepoints after ART initiation, with a median of 7 samples. For every participant, serial HIV viral load, CD4+ T-cell count, ART history and demographic data were obtained. Genomic DNA was extracted from unsorted PBMC with a Qiagen kit on a QIAcube, with processing performed in batches of 12 samples. Here is what the overall study found, with its caveats: Because PBMC availability was limited, only the TCR beta chain was sequenced, with no alpha chain pairing. The samples were dated from about 2003 to 2018, and the ART regimens that were used may be less effective than current ART regimens. Because pre-ART samples had limited cell numbers, profiling was done on unsorted PBMC rather than on sorted CD4+ and CD8+ T cells. HIV repertoires had narrower CDR3 length ranges than controls, and the network structure suggested an antigen-experienced repertoire that shifted only slightly toward naive after ART. Starting ART was linked to a significant rise in TRB diversity, yet even after long-term ART the diversity remained significantly lower than in transplant donor controls. Inferences about post-ART repertoire changes are limited because no data were available on ART adherence, viral resistance or therapy changes. The repertoire was dominated across all time points by expanded TRB clones identified before ART initiation, although this dominance was seen to fluctuate and to decrease in many PLHIV after ART.

The immunoSEQ hsTCRB v3.0 assay was used at survey level resolution to sequence the TRB variable region. A depth of about 40,000-50,000 T-cell genomes per sample was targeted for TRB sequencing. An Illumina MiSeq with a v3 150-cycle kit was used to sequence the pooled TRB libraries. The published analysis was carried out like this. Analysis of repertoires was carried out in R inside a reproducible Nextflow workflow spanning QC, data transformation and analysis. LymphoSeq2, an R package for AIRR-Seq data exploration, was used to implement custom analyses. A few samples that yielded fewer than 5000 total TRB sequences were excluded, so that approximately 170 HIV repertoires were analyzed. Among the roughly 200 retained HIV repertoires, some 60 were collected before ART initiation and some 130 were collected after ART initiation. Repertoires were downsampled to 5000 TRB nucleotide sequences, with summary statistics averaged over 100 downsampling iterations. Only TRB sequences with CDR3 regions of at least seven amino acids were retained for analysis. Two measures captured diversity: a Shannon entropy-derived clonality score and the Gini coefficient. In repertoire networks, the top 5000 CDR3 amino acid sequences were linked whenever an edit distance of one separated two sequences. For TRB CDR3 amino acid sequences, antigen specificity groups and MHC restriction were predicted with GLIPH2. To flag known associations with CMV, EBV, HIV or tissue antigens, CDR3 amino acid sequences were compared against VDJdb and McPAS-TCR. Pre-ART, post-ART and control groups were compared with Wilcoxon signed-rank tests and Holm-Bonferroni correction. This immuneACCESS table, as held by TCRdb, lists in-frame sequences with V and J called but not all clones. Of the missing ones, under half trace to an unresolved V gene in checked studies; the others have no known cause. Clone size and the V and J calls come from that table; the DNA yielded D and trimming. The sample table shows around 30,000 clones, and around 82% are seen once. Of the sample, 7.5% to 10% is held by the ten largest clones.

For this clone: Its target antigen remains unknown. No much larger clone is present one base from it, and per-base qualities are unavailable.

V is clipped by 2 bases and J by 7 bases, and the sequence between their germline boundaries is 14 bases long. From its cysteine to its phenylalanine, the CDR3 spans 13 amino acids. Only the CDR3 part of the read is kept: 39 bases, read in frame from the first base. The germline V gene (reference sequence) yields GTSNPN for CDR1 and SVGIG for CDR2. The rearranged segments are TRBV30 and TRBJ1-1; the D gene is perhaps TRBD1, from 6 matching bases. The TCR originated in a man in his forties with HIV. The sample consisted of unsorted PBMCs, taken 3 years after starting antiretroviral therapy. The DNA sequence is as follows: TGTGCCTGGAGTAAGGGGGGTTTACTTGAAGCTTTCTTT. Its product reads: CAWSKGGLLEAFF.